This T cell receptor beta chain was captured in a study of cytomegalovirus exposure and HLA in healthy donors. 13 Jbeta primers and 60 Vbeta primers were used for the PCR. Sequencing was performed with immunoSEQ multiplex PCR; in TCRdb, only in-frame clones are kept and a portion is missing. The table lists roughly 110,000 clones, roughly 70% of them singletons, with 13% to 15% in the top ten. The length of the CDR3 is 13 residues. The junction had 2 bases not matched to a gene; V was cut back by 1 base and J by 3 bases. The germline V gene has CDR1 GTSNPN and CDR2 SVGIG (reference sequence). The chain joins TRBV30 to TRBJ1-1; 7 bases line up with TRBD1. The sequence derives from a woman between 40 and 50 years old in good health and CMV-seropositive. Sequenced: PBMCs. CDR3 sequence (DNA): TGTGCCTGGAGTGGCCAGGGGGACACTGAAGCTTTCTTT. It translates to CAWSGQGDTEAFF.